A single sample gave rise to the 21 T cell receptor beta chains below, sequenced in a study of cytomegalovirus exposure and HLA in healthy donors. The PCR used 60 Vbeta and 13 Jbeta primers. The data were produced by immunoSEQ multiplex PCR, yet TCRdb's version contains in-frame clones alone and is incomplete. The sample contains approximately 140,000 clones, around 80% of which appear only once. Sequenced: PBMCs. These receptors originate from a middle-aged woman in good health and CMV-seronegative.

This clone was seen a single time. This rearrangement joins TRBV28 to TRBJ1-3; 10 bases match TRBD1. J gave up 0 bases and V 2 bases, and 7 bases lay outside the gene matches. In germline, CDR1 is MDHEN, CDR2 SYDVKM. The CDR3 extends over 18 amino acids. The CDR3 here is CASSLPGTGDYSGNTIYF. The CDR3 bases are TGTGCCAGCAGTTTACCCGGGACAGGGGACTACTCTGGAAACACCATATATTTT.

V usage is TRBV7-6 and J usage is TRBJ2-3, with D possibly matching TRBD1 (6 bases). Trimming shortened V by 0 bases and J by 2 bases, and 12 bases separated the two germline ends. The germline V gene encodes CDR1 SGHVS and CDR2 FNYEAQ. The CDR3 is made up of 16 amino acids. In DNA form, the CDR3 reads TGTGCCAGCAGCTTAGCCCGGGACACCCCCACAGATACGCAGTATTTT. It specifies CASSLARDTPTDTQYF.

J is TRBJ1-2 and V is TRBV9; 9 bases are a match to TRBD1. Unmatched junction bases numbered 5, after V lost 3 bases and J lost 5 bases. Germline assignment: CDR1 SGDLS and CDR2 YYNGEE. The CDR3 length is 14 residues. CDR3 nucleotides: TGTGCCAGCAGCGCAGGACAGGGGAGGTATGGCTACACCTTC. Translated: CASSAGQGRYGYTF.

The rearrangement uses TRBV5-1 and TRBJ1-1; possible D gene TRBD1, 5 bases. The CDR3 spans 14 residues. The germline V and J ends were trimmed by 3 bases and 2 bases, with 11 bases remaining between them. In germline, CDR1 is SGHRS, CDR2 YFSETQ. The CDR3 loop reads CASSSLGGNTEAFF. The DNA for the CDR3 is TGCGCCAGCAGCTCACTCGGGGGAAACACTGAAGCTTTCTTT.

This clone occurred a few times. The chain is built from TRBV4-1 and TRBJ1-5, with 9 bases that match TRBD1. Germline V gene data show CDR1 as MGHRA and CDR2 as YSYEKL. The junction had 3 bases not matched to a gene; V was cut back by 4 bases and J by 5 bases. The CDR3 extends over 14 amino acids. The DNA of the CDR3 is TGCGCCAGCAGCCCGCGGACAGGGGATCAGCCCCAGCATTTT. Translating gives CASSPRTGDQPQHF.

This clone turned up a few times. The rearrangement links TRBV6-6 to TRBJ1-5; D might be TRBD1 (6 bases). The CDR3 sequence is 14 residues long. V was shortened by 10 bases and J by 0 bases, with 13 bases between the two germline ends. Germline V gene data show CDR1 as MNHNY and CDR2 as SVGAGI (reference sequence). The CDR3 loop is CATRDTNSNQPQHF. The DNA of the CDR3 is TGTGCCACCCGGGACACCAATAGCAATCAGCCCCAGCATTTT.

The chain is built from TRBV6-5 and TRBJ1-5, with D tentatively TRBD1 (5 bases). Trimming left V 2 bases short and J 10 bases short, with 9 bases between. The CDR3 extends over 12 amino acids. Per the germline V gene, CDR1 is MNHEY and CDR2 is SVGAGI. As DNA, the CDR3 is TGTGCCAGCAGTTACCCTCAGGGTCCCCAGCATTTT. Its translation: CASSYPQGPQHF.

This clone was counted between two and nine times. The rearrangement joins TRBV29-1 to TRBJ1-1; D not certain. This CDR3 spans 16 amino acids. Per the germline V gene, CDR1 is SQVTM and CDR2 is ANQGSEA. Trimming shortened V by 0 bases and J by 0 bases, and 14 bases separated the two germline ends. Here the CDR3 DNA reads TGCAGCGTTGAAGACGGGAGGCGACAAATGAACACTGAAGCTTTCTTT. Translating gives CSVEDGRRQMNTEAFF.

The chain employs TRBV5-1 and TRBJ1-2, with TRBD1 as a possible D gene (5 bases). The germline CDR1 and CDR2 sequences are SGHRS and YFSETQ. The CDR3 is made up of 14 amino acids. V lost 4 bases and J lost 3, with 13 bases in between. The CDR3 region is CASSPQGNDYGYTF. CDR3 nucleotides: TGCGCCAGCAGCCCTCAGGGTAACGACTATGGCTACACCTTC.

The chain employs TRBV4-3 and TRBJ2-3, with D possibly TRBD2 on 5 matching bases. This CDR3 is 16 amino acids long. The V end was cut by 4 bases, the J end by 0 bases, with 14 bases between. Germline CDR1 LGHNA, CDR2 YSLEER. The CDR3 DNA reads as TGCGCCAGCAGCCCAGAGTTTCGGGGTAGCACAGATACGCAGTATTTT. Protein sequence: CASSPEFRGSTDTQYF.

This sequence joins TRBV7-9 and TRBJ2-2; no clear D gene. The V and J ends lost 1 base and 1 base respectively, with 7 bases between them. The CDR3 runs to 15 residues. Germline values: CDR1 SEHNR, CDR2 FQNEAQ (reference sequence). Here the CDR3 DNA reads TGTGCCAGCAGCTTAGGAGAGATGAACACCGGGGAGCTGTTTTTT. It yields the protein CASSLGEMNTGELFF. Full variable domain (remainder filled in from reference TRBV7-9 and TRBJ2-2): DTGVSQNPRHKITKRGQNVTFRCDPISEHNRLYWYRQTLGQGPEFLTYFQNEAQLEKSRLLSDRFSAERPKGSFSTLEIQRTEQGDSAMYLCASSLGEMNTGELFFGEGSRLTVL.

The chain's CDR3 is CASSSTTSQGAYEQYF. CDR3 coding DNA: TGCGCCAGCAGCTCCACGACATCACAGGGGGCCTACGAGCAGTACTTC. The chain is built from TRBV5-1 and TRBJ2-7; TRBD1 matches at 8 bases. The CDR3 is 16 amino acids. Per the germline V gene, CDR1 is SGHRS and CDR2 is YFSETQ. J was trimmed by 2 bases and V by 3 bases; bases with no gene match: 10.

The chain recombines TRBV5-1 with TRBJ2-6; the match to TRBD2 covers 7 bases. The CDR3 has 18 amino acids. Germline CDR1 and CDR2: SGHRS and YFSETQ. Trimming cost V 0 bases and J 4 bases; bases outside gene matches: 10. In nucleotides, the CDR3 is TGCGCCAGCAGCTTGGTGCCAGCGGGGCGAGCCGGGGCCAACGTCCTGACTTTC. The encoded protein is CASSLVPAGRAGANVLTF.

The chain uses TRBV9 and TRBJ2-1, with a weak D call TRBD2 (5 bases). CDR3 length: 14 residues. CDR1 is SGDLS and CDR2 is YYNGEE in the germline V gene. Trimming removed 0 bases at V and 2 bases at J, with 6 bases between. The CDR3 DNA follows: TGTGCCAGCAGCGTAGACGGGACCTACAATGAGCAGTTCTTC. Its protein product is CASSVDGTYNEQFF.

The rearrangement uses TRBV5-1 and TRBJ1-1, with D possibly being TRBD1 (5 bases). The V end was cut by 4 bases, the J end by 4 bases, with 11 bases between. This CDR3 comprises 13 residues. CDR1 and CDR2 from the germline V gene are SGHRS and YFSETQ. The CDR3 sequence is CASSPPGGTEAFF. Written as DNA, the CDR3 is TGCGCCAGCAGCCCGCCCGGGGGCACTGAAGCTTTCTTT.

This clone was observed a few times. The chain has TRBV9 and TRBJ2-3; no definite D call. The germline V gene has CDR1 SGDLS and CDR2 YYNGEE. CDR3 length: 14 residues. The V end lost 3 bases, the J end lost 2 bases, and 10 bases lay between the germline ends. This CDR3 reads CASSARLSTDTQYF. CDR3 coding DNA: TGTGCCAGCAGCGCCAGACTCTCCACAGATACGCAGTATTTT.

V is TRBV27 and J is TRBJ1-1, with D possibly matching TRBD1 (6 bases). CDR1 is MNHEY and CDR2 is SMNVEV in the germline V gene (reference sequence). The ends were cut back, 9 bases at V and 0 bases at J, with 17 bases in the middle. This CDR3 comprises 15 residues. The CDR3 reads CASYLLGHLNTEAFF. Written as DNA, the CDR3 is TGTGCCAGTTACCTCTTGGGACATTTGAACACTGAAGCTTTCTTT.

This clone has only a few counts. The chain joins TRBV7-3 to TRBJ1-1; D possibly corresponds to TRBD1 (5 bases). This CDR3 comprises 13 residues. The V end was cut by 3 bases, the J end by 1 base, with 6 bases between. Germline lookup yields CDR1 SGHTA and CDR2 FQGTGA. CDR3 nucleotides: TGTGCCAGCAGCTTGACAGCGAACACTGAAGCTTTCTTT. This encodes CASSLTANTEAFF. Based on the CDR3 plus reference TRBV7-3 and TRBJ1-1, the full variable domain is GAGVSQTPSNKVTEKGKYVELRCDPISGHTALYWYRQSLGQGPEFLIYFQGTGAADDSGLPNDRFFAVRPEGSVSTLKIQRTERGDSAVYLCASSLTANTEAFFGQGTRLTVV.

The rearrangement links TRBV27 to TRBJ2-7; a possible D gene is TRBD1 (6 bases). Germline CDR1 MNHEY, CDR2 SMNVEV (reference sequence). The CDR3 contains 13 residues. The ends were cut back, 5 bases at V and 2 bases at J, with 10 bases in the middle. The CDR3 loop reads CASSQSGAYEQYF. The CDR3 DNA reads TGTGCCAGCAGTCAGTCAGGGGCCTACGAGCAGTACTTC.

The chain joins TRBV4-2 to TRBJ1-4, with D hard to call. CDR3 length: 16 residues. The V and J ends lost 4 bases and 7 bases respectively, with 19 bases between them. Germline V gene lookup returns CDR1 LGHNA and CDR2 YNFKEQ. The CDR3 sequence: CASSRPSAGSGEKLFF. CDR3 sequence (DNA): TGTGCCAGCAGCCGACCCTCCGCCGGGAGTGGTGAAAAACTGTTTTTT.

The chain employs TRBV12-5 and TRBJ2-3; possible D gene TRBD2, 6 bases. Germline assignment: CDR1 LGHNT and CDR2 FRNRAP. The ends were cut back, 0 bases at V and 2 bases at J, with 12 bases in the middle. The CDR3 covers 16 residues. CDR3 sequence (DNA): TGTGCTAGTGGTTTGGTACTGAGCGGGTCCACAGATACGCAGTATTTT. Its translation is CASGLVLSGSTDTQYF.